The rows below give T cell receptor beta chains drawn from one sample of a study of regulatory T cells in long-lasting Graves disease. TCRdb re-called the multiplex PCR reads with MiXCR, one entry per CDR3 protein. Altogether approximately 350,000 distinct CDR3 sequences are present, approximately 23% being singletons, with the ten largest covering about 29%. Here the sequenced sample was peripheral blood mononuclear cells (PBMCs), taken when the disease was refractory, from a patient treated with antithyroid drugs. Source of these receptors: a woman aged 40 to 55 with Graves disease. Both conserved end residues are part of each CDR3. D genes are given only for firm matches. Clone size is shown for a subset of rows, as once, few, many or a class of expanded clone.

v_call	j_call	d_call	clone_size	cdr3_length	cdr3_nt	cdr3_aa
TRBV9	TRBJ2-7	TRBD1	-	16	TGTGCCAGCAGCGTCGACGGGGACAGCCTGCCCTACGAGCAGTACTTC	CASSVDGDSLPYEQYF
TRBV4-1	TRBJ2-5	TRBD1	-	15	TGCGCCAGCAGCCCACATGGGACAGTGGGAGAGACCCAGTACTTC	CASSPHGTVGETQYF
TRBV14	TRBJ1-4	TRBD1	-	14	TGTGCCAGCAGTTACGGACAGGGGAGTGAAAAACTGTTTTTT	CASSYGQGSEKLFF
TRBV28	TRBJ2-5	-	many	14	TGTGCCAGCAGGCGTAGAATTTTTACGGAGACCCAGTACTTC	CASRRRIFTETQYF
TRBV28	TRBJ1-5	-	many	14	TGTGCCGGTTCGTCTTTATCGGGCAATCAGCCCCAGCATTTT	CAGSSLSGNQPQHF
TRBV12-3/TRBV12-4	TRBJ1-2	-	many	12	TGTGCCAGCAGGGCCCCCGAGACAGTTGAAACCTTC	CASRAPETVETF
TRBV28	TRBJ2-5	-	-	16	TGTGCCAGCAGCTCCCGGACAGAAACACCCCAAGAGACCCAGTACTTC	CASSSRTETPQETQYF
TRBV20-1	TRBJ2-5	TRBD2	few	15	TGCAGTGCTAGACTACTAGCGGGCCTCCAAGAGACCCAGTACTTC	CSARLLAGLQETQYF
TRBV20-1	TRBJ2-5	TRBD2	few	18	TGCAGTGCTAGAGATCGGCGGGGGCCAGCGGGAGCTAGAGAGACCCAGTACTTC	CSARDRRGPAGARETQYF
TRBV5-1	TRBJ1-5	-	few	15	TGCGCCAGCAGCTTGGGGTGGGGCTATGGTCAGCCCCAGCATTTT	CASSLGWGYGQPQHF
TRBV9	TRBJ2-3	-	once	18	TGTGCCAGCAGCGCTCAGCGATGGATGTCTAGCGGCACAGATACGCAGTATTTT	CASSAQRWMSSGTDTQYF
TRBV6-2/TRBV6-3	TRBJ1-4	-	many	15	TGTGCCAGCAGTTACTCTGGTGGCATCAATGAAAAACTGTTTTTT	CASSYSGGINEKLFF
TRBV7-8	TRBJ2-7	-	few	14	TGTGCCAGCAGCTTAGCGAGCCGGACTTACGAGCAGTACTTC	CASSLASRTYEQYF
TRBV20-1	TRBJ2-5	TRBD2	many	14	TGCAGTGCCCCCATTCTCGGCGGGGGGGAGACCCAGTACTTC	CSAPILGGGETQYF
TRBV2	TRBJ2-5	TRBD2	many	15	TGTGCCAGCAGTAAGGGACTAGCGGGAGAGGGGACCCAGTACTTC	CASSKGLAGEGTQYF
TRBV5-1	TRBJ1-1	-	-	15	TGCGCCAGCAGCTTGGTCGTCCCAGGGAGCACTGAAGCTTTCTTT	CASSLVVPGSTEAFF
TRBV7-2	TRBJ1-1	-	many	14	TGTGCCAGCAGCTTAAGGGGGGGCTTAACTGAAGCTTTCTTT	CASSLRGGLTEAFF
TRBV20-1	TRBJ2-7	TRBD2	many	13	TGCAGTGCTCAGAGCGGGAGCACCTACGAGCAGTACTTC	CSAQSGSTYEQYF
TRBV20-1	TRBJ2-7	-	many	13	TGCAGTGCCAGTTACGGCGGAGCCTACGAGCAGTACTTC	CSASYGGAYEQYF
TRBV20-1	TRBJ2-1	-	-	16	TGCAGTGCTAGCGATGTGGGGCGGGGAATCTACAATGAGCAGTTCTTC	CSASDVGRGIYNEQFF
TRBV5-4	TRBJ2-4	-	-	17	TGTGCCAGCAGCTTGACAGGTCTCGATCTAGCCAAAAACATTCAGTACTTC	CASSLTGLDLAKNIQYF
TRBV7-2	TRBJ2-7	TRBD1	-	14	TGTGCCAGCAGCGCCAGTCGACAGGGATACGAGCAGTACTTC	CASSASRQGYEQYF
TRBV3-1	TRBJ1-5	-	few	15	TGTGCCAGCAGCCGAGGGACCGGATACAATCAGCCCCAGCATTTT	CASSRGTGYNQPQHF
TRBV20-1	TRBJ1-1	-	-	14	TGCAGTGCCTTGTTGGGGAATCCGGACACTGAAGCTTTCTTT	CSALLGNPDTEAFF
TRBV28	TRBJ2-2	-	many	15	TGTGCCAGCAGGATTGGAACGGGAGTCCCCGGGGAGCTGTTTTTT	CASRIGTGVPGELFF
TRBV6-1	TRBJ1-4	-	many	16	TGTGCCAGCAGTCCCCTTATGAAGAGAGGTAATGAAAAACTGTTTTTT	CASSPLMKRGNEKLFF
TRBV6-2/TRBV6-3	TRBJ1-3	-	-	16	TGTGCCAGCAGTTACCCCAAGACAGGATATGGAAACACCATATATTTT	CASSYPKTGYGNTIYF
TRBV28	TRBJ2-1	TRBD2	few	19	TGTGCCAGCAGTTCCACTAGCGGGAGTCTCACGACATTTATCGATGAGCAGTTCTTC	CASSSTSGSLTTFIDEQFF
TRBV5-1	TRBJ2-5	TRBD2	-	14	TGCGCCAGCAGCGCCTACCTAGCGGGAGAGACCCAGTACTTC	CASSAYLAGETQYF
TRBV3-1	TRBJ1-2	TRBD1	many	14	TGTGCCAGCAGTCGCGGGACAGGAGACTATGGCTACACCTTC	CASSRGTGDYGYTF
TRBV11-2	TRBJ2-1	TRBD2	-	16	TGTGCCAGCAGCTTAGATCAGACTAGCGGGCCTATTGAGCAGTTCTTC	CASSLDQTSGPIEQFF
TRBV20-1	TRBJ2-7	TRBD1	-	14	TGCAGTGCCGAGACAGGGGCGATCTCCTACGAGCAGTACTTC	CSAETGAISYEQYF
TRBV5-6	TRBJ1-2	-	many	14	TGTGCCAGCAGCGCCCCCAGGGCTCACTATGGCTACACCTTC	CASSAPRAHYGYTF
TRBV15	TRBJ2-4	-	many	12	TGTGCCACCAGCACCCCGGCGGGTATTCAGTACTTC	CATSTPAGIQYF
TRBV9	TRBJ2-5	TRBD2	-	15	TGTGCCAGCAGCGCAAGCGGGGGGACCCAAGAGACCCAGTACTTC	CASSASGGTQETQYF
TRBV7-8	TRBJ2-5	TRBD2	few	17	TGTGCCAGCAGCTTAGTTCGGGTGCGGGAGACGGAAGAGACCCAGTACTTC	CASSLVRVRETEETQYF